The source of this T cell receptor (beta chain) is a study of cytomegalovirus exposure and HLA in healthy donors. As for the study in general: Out of about 190 million T cells, an earlier analysis found 117 million unique TCR beta sequences in total.

Germline V CDR1 and CDR2: SEHNR, FQNEAQ (reference sequence). There are 16 residues in the CDR3. The V end was cut by 0 bases, the J end by 1 base, with 9 bases between. Each donor was healthy, and each was a bone marrow donor. Amplification used 60 Vbeta primers and 13 Jbeta primers. Data came from immunoSEQ multiplex PCR; TCRdb stores just in-frame clones and leaves some out. The repertoire includes 150,000 to 200,000 clones, around 80% of them detected once, and more than 0.4% sits in the top ten. This receptor was identified in a woman aged 50 to 65 in good health and CMV-seronegative. Sequencing was done on a sample of PBMCs. The chain has TRBV7-9 and TRBJ2-2; tentative D call: TRBD1 (5 bases). CDR3 sequence reads: CASSLAKGWNTGELFF. For the CDR3, the DNA is TGTGCCAGCAGCTTAGCGAAGGGGTGGAACACCGGGGAGCTGTTTTTT.